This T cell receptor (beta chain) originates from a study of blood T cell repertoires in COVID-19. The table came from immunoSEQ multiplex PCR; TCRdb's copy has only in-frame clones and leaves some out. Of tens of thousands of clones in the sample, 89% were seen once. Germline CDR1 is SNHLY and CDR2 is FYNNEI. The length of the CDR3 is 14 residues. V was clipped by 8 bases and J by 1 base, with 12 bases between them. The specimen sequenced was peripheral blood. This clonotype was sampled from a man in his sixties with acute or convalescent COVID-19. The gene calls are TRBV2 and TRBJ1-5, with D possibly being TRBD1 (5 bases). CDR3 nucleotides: TGTGCCAGCCATCAGGGTACCAGCAATCAGCCCCAGCATTTT. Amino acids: CASHQGTSNQPQHF.